Only a few counts were recorded for the clone carrying this T cell receptor beta chain. The source of the sample is a study of PD-L1 blockade in urothelial cancer. Looking at the study overall: The patients first took atezolizumab in the mid-2010s, receiving 1,200 mg intravenously every 3 weeks. About 85% of the roughly 30 patients comprised males who had bladder-origin urothelial cancer. Blood was evaluated 3 weeks (second dose) and 6 weeks after therapy began. Blood samples had a median of approximately 150,000 T cells, approximately 83,000 unique TCRs, and clonality 0.07 to 0.08.

Sequencing was performed with immunoSEQ multiplex PCR; in TCRdb, only in-frame clones are kept and a portion is missing. The table lists 40,000 to 45,000 clones, around 84% of them singletons. Time point of the sample: peripheral blood 6 weeks after treatment start. This sample comprised PBMCs, obtained around atezolizumab (anti-PD-L1) treatment. The TCR sequence derives from a man between 65 and 85 years old with urothelial cancer.

CDR3 nucleotide sequence: TGTGCCAGCTCAAAGGGGGCTACGCAGTATTTT. Translation gives CASSKGATQYF. V gene TRBV6-5 combines with J gene TRBJ2-3, with TRBD1 matching over 7 bases. CDR3 length equals 11 residues. V lost 8 bases and J lost 8; bases outside the gene matches: 4. Germline V gene sequence: CDR1 MNHEY, CDR2 SVGAGI.